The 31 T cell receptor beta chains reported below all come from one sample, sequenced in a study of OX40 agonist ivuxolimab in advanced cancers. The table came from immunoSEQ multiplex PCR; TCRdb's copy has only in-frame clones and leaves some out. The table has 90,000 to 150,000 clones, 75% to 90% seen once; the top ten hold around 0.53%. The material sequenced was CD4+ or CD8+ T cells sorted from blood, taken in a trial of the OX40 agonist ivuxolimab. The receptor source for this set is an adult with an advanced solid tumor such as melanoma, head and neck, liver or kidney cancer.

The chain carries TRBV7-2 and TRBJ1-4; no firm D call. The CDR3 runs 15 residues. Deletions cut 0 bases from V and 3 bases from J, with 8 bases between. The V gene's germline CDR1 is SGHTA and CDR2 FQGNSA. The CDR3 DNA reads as TGTGCCAGCAGCTTAGCCCGAAGACCTAATGAAAAACTGTTTTTT. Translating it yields CASSLARRPNEKLFF.

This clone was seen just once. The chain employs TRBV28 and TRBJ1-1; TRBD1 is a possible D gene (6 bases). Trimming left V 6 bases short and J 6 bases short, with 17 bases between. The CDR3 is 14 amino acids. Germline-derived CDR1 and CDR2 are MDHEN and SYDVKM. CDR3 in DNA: TGTGCCAGCAGCCCATACAGGGCATGGGCTGAAGCTTTCTTT. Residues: CASSPYRAWAEAFF.

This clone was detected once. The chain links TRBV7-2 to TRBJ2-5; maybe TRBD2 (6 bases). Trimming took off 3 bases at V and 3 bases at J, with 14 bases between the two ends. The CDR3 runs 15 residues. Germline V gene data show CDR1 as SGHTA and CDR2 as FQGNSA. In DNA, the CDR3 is TGTGCCAGCAGCTTCCCCCCGACGGGAGAAGAGACCCAGTACTTC. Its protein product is CASSFPPTGEETQYF.

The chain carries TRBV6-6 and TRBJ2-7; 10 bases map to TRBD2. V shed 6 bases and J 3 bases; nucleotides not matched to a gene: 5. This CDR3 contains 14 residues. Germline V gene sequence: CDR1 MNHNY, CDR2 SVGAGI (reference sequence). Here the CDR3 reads CASRVTSGVYEQYF. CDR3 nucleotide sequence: TGTGCCAGCAGGGTCACTAGCGGGGTCTACGAGCAGTACTTC.

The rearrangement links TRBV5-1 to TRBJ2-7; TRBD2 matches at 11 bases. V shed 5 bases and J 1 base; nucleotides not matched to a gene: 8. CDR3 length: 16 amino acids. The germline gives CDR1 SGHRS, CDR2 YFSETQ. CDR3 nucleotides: TGCGCCAGCAGTTTATCAATAGCGGGGGGGTCCTACGAGCAGTACTTC. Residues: CASSLSIAGGSYEQYF.

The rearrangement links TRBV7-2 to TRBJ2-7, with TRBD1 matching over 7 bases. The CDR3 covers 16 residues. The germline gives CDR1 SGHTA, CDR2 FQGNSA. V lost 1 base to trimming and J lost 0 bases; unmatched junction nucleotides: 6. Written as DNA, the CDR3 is TGTGCCAGCAGCTTAGAAGGGGGCTTGACCTCCTACGAGCAGTACTTC. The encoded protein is CASSLEGGLTSYEQYF. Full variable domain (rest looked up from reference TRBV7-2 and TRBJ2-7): GAGVSQSPSNKVTEKGKDVELRCDPISGHTALYWYRQSLGQGLEFLIYFQGNSAPDKSGLPSDRFSAERTGGSVSTLTIQRTQQEDSAVYLCASSLEGGLTSYEQYFGPGTRLTVT.

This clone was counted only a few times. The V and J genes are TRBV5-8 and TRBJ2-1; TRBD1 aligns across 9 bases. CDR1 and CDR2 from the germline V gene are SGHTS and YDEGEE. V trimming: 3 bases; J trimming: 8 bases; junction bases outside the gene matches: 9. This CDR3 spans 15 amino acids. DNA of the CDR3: TGTGCCAGCAGCTCCTCCGGACAGGGGCTCTATGAGCAGTTCTTC. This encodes CASSSSGQGLYEQFF.

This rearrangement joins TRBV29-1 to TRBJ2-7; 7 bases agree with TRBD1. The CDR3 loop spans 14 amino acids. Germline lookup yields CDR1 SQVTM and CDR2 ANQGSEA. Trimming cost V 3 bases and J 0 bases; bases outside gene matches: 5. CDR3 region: CSVEDRWGSYEQYF. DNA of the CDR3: TGCAGCGTTGAGGACAGGTGGGGCTCCTACGAGCAGTACTTC.

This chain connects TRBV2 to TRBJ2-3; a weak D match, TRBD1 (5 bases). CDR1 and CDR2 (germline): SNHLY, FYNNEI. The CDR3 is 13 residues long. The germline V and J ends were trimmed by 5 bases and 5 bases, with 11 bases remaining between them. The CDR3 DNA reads TGTGCCAGCAGTCTTGGAAGGGGAGATACGCAGTATTTT. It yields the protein CASSLGRGDTQYF.

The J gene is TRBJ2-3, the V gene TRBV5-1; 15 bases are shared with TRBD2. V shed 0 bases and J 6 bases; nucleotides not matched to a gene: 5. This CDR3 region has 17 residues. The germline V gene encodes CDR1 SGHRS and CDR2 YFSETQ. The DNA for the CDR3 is TGCGCCAGCAGCTTGGGGACTAGCGGGGGGGCCGTCGATACGCAGTATTTT. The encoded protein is CASSLGTSGGAVDTQYF.

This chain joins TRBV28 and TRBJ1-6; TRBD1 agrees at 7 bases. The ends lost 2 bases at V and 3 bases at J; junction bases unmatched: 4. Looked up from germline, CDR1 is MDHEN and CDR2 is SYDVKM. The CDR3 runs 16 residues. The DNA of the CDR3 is TGTGCCAGCAGTTTAGGCACAGGGGACTATAATTCACCCCTCCACTTT. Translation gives CASSLGTGDYNSPLHF.

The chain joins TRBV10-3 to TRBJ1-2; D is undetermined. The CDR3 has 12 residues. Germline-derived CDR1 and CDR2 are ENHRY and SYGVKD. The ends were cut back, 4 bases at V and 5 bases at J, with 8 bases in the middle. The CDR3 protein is CAISGTDYGYTF. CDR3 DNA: TGTGCCATCAGTGGAACAGATTATGGCTACACCTTC.

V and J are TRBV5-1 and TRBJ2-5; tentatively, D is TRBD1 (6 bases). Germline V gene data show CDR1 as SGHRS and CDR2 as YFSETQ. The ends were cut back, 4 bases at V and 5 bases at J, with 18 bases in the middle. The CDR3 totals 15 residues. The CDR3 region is CASSLEIRGGETQYF. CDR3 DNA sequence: TGCGCCAGCAGCCTTGAGATCAGGGGCGGGGAGACCCAGTACTTC.

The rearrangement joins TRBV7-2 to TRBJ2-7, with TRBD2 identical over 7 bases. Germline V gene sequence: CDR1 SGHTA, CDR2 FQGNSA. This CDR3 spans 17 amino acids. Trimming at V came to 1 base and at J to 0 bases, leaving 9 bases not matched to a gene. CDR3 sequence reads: CASSLERGPSGSYEQYF. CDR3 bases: TGTGCCAGCAGCTTAGAAAGAGGTCCTAGCGGCTCCTACGAGCAGTACTTC.

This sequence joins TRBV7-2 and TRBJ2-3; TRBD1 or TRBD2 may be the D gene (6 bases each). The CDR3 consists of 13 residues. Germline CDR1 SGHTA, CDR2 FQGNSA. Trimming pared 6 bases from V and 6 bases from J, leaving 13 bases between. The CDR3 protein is CASRPGGRDTQYF. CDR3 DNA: TGTGCCAGCAGACCCGGGGGCAGGGATACGCAGTATTTT.

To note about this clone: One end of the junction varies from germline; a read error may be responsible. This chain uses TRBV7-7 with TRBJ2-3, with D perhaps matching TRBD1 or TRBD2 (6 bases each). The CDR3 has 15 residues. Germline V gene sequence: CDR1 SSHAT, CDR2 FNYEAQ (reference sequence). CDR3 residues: CASSLGGRLGDTQYF. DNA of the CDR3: TGTGCTAGCAGCTTAGGGGGGCGGCTGGGAGATACGCAGTATTTT. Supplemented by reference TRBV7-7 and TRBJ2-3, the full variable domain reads GAGVSQSPRYKVTKRGQDVTLRCDPISSHATLYWYQQALGQGPEFLTYFNYEAQPDKSGLPSDRFSAERPEGSISTLTIQRTEQRDSAMYRCASSLGGRLGDTQYFGPGTRLTVL.

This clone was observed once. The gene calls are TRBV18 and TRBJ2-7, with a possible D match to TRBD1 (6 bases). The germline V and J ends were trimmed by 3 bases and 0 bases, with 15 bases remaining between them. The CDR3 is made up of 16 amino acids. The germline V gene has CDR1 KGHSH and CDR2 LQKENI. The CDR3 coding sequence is TGTGCCAGCTCACCCTACAGGGCGCAAAGCTCCTACGAGCAGTACTTC. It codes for CASSPYRAQSSYEQYF.

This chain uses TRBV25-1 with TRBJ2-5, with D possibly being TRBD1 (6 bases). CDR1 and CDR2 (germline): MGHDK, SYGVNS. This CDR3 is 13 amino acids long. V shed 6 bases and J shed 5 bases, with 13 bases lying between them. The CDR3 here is CASRNRERETQYF. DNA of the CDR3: TGTGCCAGCAGGAACAGGGAGCGGGAGACCCAGTACTTC. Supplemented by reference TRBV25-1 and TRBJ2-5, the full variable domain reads EADIYQTPRYLVIGTGKKITLECSQTMGHDKMYWYQQDPGMELHLIHYSYGVNSTEKGDLSSESTVSRIRTEHFPLTLESARPSHTSQYLCASRNRERETQYFGPGTRLLVL.

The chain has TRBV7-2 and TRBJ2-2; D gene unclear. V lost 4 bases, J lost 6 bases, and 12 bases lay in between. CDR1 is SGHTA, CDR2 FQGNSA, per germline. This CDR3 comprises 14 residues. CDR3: CASSSPRESGELFF. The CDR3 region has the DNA TGTGCCAGCAGCTCCCCCCGCGAGTCCGGGGAGCTGTTTTTT. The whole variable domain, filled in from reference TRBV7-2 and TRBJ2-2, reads GAGVSQSPSNKVTEKGKDVELRCDPISGHTALYWYRQSLGQGLEFLIYFQGNSAPDKSGLPSDRFSAERTGGSVSTLTIQRTQQEDSAVYLCASSSPRESGELFFGEGSRLTVL.

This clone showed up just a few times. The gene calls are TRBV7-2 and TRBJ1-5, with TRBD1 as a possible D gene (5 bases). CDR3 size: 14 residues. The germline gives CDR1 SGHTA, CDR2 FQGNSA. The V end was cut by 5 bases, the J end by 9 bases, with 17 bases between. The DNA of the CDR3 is TGTGCCAGCAGCCAATCGGGGGTGCCTTGGCCCCAGCATTTT. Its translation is CASSQSGVPWPQHF.

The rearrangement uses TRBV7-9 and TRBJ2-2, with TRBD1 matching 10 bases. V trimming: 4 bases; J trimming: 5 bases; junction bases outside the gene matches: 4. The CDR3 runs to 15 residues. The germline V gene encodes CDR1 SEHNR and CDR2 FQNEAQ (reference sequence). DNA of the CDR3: TGTGCCAGCAGCTCATGGACAGGGGGAACCGGGGAGCTGTTTTTT. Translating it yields CASSSWTGGTGELFF.

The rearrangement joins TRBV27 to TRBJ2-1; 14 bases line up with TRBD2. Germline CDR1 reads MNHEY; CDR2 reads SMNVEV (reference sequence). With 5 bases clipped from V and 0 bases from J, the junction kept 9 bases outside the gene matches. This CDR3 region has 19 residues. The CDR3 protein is CASSPTGTSGGRSYNEQFF. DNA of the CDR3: TGTGCCAGCAGTCCAACCGGGACTAGCGGGGGCCGCTCCTACAATGAGCAGTTCTTC.

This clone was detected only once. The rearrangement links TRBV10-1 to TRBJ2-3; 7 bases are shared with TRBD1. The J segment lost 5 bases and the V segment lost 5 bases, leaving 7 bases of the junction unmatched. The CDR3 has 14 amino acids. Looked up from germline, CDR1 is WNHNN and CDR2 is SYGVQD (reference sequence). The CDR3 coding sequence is TGCGCCAGCAGTCTGGACAGGCGGAAAGATACGCAGTATTTT. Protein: CASSLDRRKDTQYF.

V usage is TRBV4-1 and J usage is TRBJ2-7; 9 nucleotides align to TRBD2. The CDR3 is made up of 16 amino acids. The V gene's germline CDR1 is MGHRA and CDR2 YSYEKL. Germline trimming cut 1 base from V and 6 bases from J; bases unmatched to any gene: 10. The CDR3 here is CASSQGLGAGGSEQYF. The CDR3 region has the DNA TGCGCCAGCAGCCAAGGGCTTGGGGCGGGGGGGAGCGAGCAGTACTTC.

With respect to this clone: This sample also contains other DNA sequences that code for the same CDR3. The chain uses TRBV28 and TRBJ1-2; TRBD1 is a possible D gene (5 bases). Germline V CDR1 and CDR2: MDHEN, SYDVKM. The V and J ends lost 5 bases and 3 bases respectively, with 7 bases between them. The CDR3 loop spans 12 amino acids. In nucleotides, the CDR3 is TGTGCCAGCAGTGGCAGGGACTATGGCTACACCTTC. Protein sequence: CASSGRDYGYTF.

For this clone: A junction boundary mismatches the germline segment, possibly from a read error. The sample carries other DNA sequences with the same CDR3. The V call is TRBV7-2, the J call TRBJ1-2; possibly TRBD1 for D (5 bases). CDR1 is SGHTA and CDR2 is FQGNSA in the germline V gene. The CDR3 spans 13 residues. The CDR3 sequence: CASSWDGNYGYTF. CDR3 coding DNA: TGCGCCAGCAGCTGGGACGGTAACTATGGCTACACCTTC. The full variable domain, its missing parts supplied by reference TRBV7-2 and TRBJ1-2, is GAGVSQSPSNKVTEKGKDVELRCDPISGHTALYWYRQSLGQGLEFLIYFQGNSAPDKSGLPSDRFSAERTGGSVSTLTIQRTQQEDSAVYLCASSWDGNYGYTFGSGTRLTVV.

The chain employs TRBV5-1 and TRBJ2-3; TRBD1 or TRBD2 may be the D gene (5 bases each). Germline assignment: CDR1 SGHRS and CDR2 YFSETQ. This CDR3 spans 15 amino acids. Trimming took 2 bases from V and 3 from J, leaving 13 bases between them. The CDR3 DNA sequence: TGCGCCAGCAGCTTAGAAGGGACCAAAACAGATACGCAGTATTTT. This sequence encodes CASSLEGTKTDTQYF.

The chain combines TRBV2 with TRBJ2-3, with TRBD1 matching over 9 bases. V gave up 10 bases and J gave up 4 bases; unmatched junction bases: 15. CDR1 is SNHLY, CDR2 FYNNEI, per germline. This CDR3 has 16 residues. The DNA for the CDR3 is TGTGCCACCGCGCGAGTACAGGGGGCGGGAGCAGATACGCAGTATTTT. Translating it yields CATARVQGAGADTQYF.

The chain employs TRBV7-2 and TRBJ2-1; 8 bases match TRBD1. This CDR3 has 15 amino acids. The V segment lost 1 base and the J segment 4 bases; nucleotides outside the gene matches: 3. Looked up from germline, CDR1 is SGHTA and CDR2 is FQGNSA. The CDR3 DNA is TGTGCCAGCAGCTTAGACAGGGGGGCGTACAATGAGCAGTTCTTC. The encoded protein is CASSLDRGAYNEQFF.

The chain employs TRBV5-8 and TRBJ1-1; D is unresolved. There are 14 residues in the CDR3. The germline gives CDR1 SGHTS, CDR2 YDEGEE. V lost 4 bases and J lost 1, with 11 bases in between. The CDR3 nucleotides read TGTGCCAGCAGCACCCCGGCACCGAACACTGAAGCTTTCTTT. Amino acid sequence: CASSTPAPNTEAFF.

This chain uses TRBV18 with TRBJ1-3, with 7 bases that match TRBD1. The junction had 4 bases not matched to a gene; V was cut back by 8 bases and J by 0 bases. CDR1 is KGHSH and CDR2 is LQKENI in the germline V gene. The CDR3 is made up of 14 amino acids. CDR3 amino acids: CASAPGGSGNTIYF. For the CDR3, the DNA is TGTGCCAGCGCCCCAGGGGGCTCTGGAAACACCATATATTTT.